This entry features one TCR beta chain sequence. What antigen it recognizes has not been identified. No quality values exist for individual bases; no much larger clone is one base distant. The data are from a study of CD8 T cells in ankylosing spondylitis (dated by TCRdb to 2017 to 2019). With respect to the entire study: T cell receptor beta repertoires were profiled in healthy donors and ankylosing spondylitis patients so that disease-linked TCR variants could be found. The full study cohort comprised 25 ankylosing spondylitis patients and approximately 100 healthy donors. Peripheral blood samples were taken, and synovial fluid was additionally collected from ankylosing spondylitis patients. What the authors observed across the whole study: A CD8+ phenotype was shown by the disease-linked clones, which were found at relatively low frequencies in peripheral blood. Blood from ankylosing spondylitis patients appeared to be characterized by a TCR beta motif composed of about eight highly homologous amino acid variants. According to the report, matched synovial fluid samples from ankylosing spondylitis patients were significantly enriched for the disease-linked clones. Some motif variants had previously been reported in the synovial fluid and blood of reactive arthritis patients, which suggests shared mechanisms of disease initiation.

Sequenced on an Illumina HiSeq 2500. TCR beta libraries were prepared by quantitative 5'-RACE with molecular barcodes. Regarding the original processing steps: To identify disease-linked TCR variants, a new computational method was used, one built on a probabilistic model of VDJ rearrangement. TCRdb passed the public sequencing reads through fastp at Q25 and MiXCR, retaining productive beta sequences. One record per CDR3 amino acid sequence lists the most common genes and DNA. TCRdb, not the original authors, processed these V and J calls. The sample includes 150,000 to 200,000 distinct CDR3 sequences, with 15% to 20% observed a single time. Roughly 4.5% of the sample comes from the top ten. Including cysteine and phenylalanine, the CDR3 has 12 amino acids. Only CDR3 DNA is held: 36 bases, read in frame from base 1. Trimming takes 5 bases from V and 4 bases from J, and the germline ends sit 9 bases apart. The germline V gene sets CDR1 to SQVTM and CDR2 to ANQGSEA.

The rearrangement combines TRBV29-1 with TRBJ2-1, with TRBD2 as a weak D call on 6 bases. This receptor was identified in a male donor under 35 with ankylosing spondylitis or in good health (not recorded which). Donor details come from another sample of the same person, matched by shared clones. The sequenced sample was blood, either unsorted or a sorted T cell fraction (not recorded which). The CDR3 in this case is CSVKGGYNEQFF. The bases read TGCAGCGTTAAGGGAGGTTACAATGAGCAGTTCTTC.